Shown below are 8 T cell receptor beta chains from a single sample sequenced in a study of T cells in Graves' hyperthyroidism and ophthalmopathy. Using RNA transcripts as the source, TCR beta CDR3 regions were amplified. The TCR CDR3 first-round RT-PCR relied on the HTBI primer set. In TCRdb, the multiplex PCR reads were re-called with MiXCR into one record per CDR3 protein. The table lists 450,000 to 700,000 distinct CDR3 sequences, 46% of them singletons, with roughly 8.2% in the top ten. Sequencing used peripheral blood or thyroid tissue (not recorded which). The receptor source for this set is a woman aged 18-35 years with Graves' hyperthyroidism.

In this sample, this clonotype turned up many times. J is TRBJ2-7 and V is TRBV13, with 8 bases identical to TRBD1. The CDR3 length is 14 residues. Germline loops: CDR1 PRHDT, CDR2 FYEKMQ (reference sequence). Losses at the gene ends were 4 bases for V and 2 bases for J; bases not matched to a gene: 4. The CDR3 DNA sequence: TGTGCCAGCAGCTCGGACAGGGAACCCTACGAGCAGTACTTC. It yields the protein CASSSDREPYEQYF.

This clonotype was seen a few times. The chain has TRBV11-2 and TRBJ2-3; 8 bases map to TRBD2. Per germline, CDR1 SGHAT and CDR2 FQNNGV. This CDR3 is 17 amino acids long. V was pared by 5 bases and J by 2 bases, with 12 bases of the junction left unmatched. The CDR3 DNA is TGTGCCAGCAGCGCATCCGCTCGGGAGGGATACACAGATACGCAGTATTTT. This sequence encodes CASSASAREGYTDTQYF.

This clonotype was picked up many times. The rearrangement links TRBV6-1 to TRBJ1-2; no reliable D call. The CDR3 contains 11 residues. Germline assignment: CDR1 MNHNS and CDR2 SASEGT. V lost 2 bases to trimming and J lost 8 bases, with 6 bases between them. The CDR3 bases are TGTGCCAGCAGTGAACTGGGAGGCTACACCTTC. Its protein product is CASSELGGYTF.

This clonotype was seen at least ten times. CDR3 DNA: TGTGCCAGCAGTTACGTGACAGGGGGAGAGACCCAGTACTTC. It codes for CASSYVTGGETQYF. The chain recombines TRBV6-5 with TRBJ2-5; 9 bases map to TRBD1. This CDR3 region has 14 residues. Germline V gene sequence: CDR1 MNHEY, CDR2 SVGAGI. The V segment lost 2 bases and the J segment 4 bases; nucleotides outside the gene matches: 2.

The J gene is TRBJ2-2, the V gene TRBV3-1, with 8 bases matching TRBD2. Germline trimming cut 4 bases from V and 4 bases from J; bases unmatched to any gene: 11. Germline loops: CDR1 LGHDT, CDR2 YNNKEL (reference sequence). The CDR3 has 17 residues. The CDR3 spells CASSPKALAGFTGELFF. The DNA of the CDR3 is TGTGCCAGCAGCCCCAAGGCTTTAGCGGGATTCACCGGGGAGCTGTTTTTT.

The V and J genes are TRBV5-1 and TRBJ1-6; TRBD1 is a possible D gene (5 bases). Germline CDR1 reads SGHRS; CDR2 reads YFSETQ. The CDR3 has 14 amino acids. V was pared by 4 bases and J by 6 bases, with 11 bases between. CDR3 protein: CASSQGALNSPLHF. CDR3 DNA: TGCGCCAGCAGCCAAGGGGCGCTTAATTCACCCCTCCACTTT.

This clonotype was observed a single time. The chain combines TRBV20-1 with TRBJ2-7, with TRBD2 as a possible D gene (6 bases). This CDR3 contains 12 residues. Per the germline V gene, CDR1 is DFQATT and CDR2 is SNEGSKA (reference sequence). The V and J ends lost 1 base and 7 bases respectively, with 11 bases between them. The CDR3 is CSARAGDGEQYF. The CDR3 DNA is TGCAGTGCTAGAGCGGGAGACGGGGAGCAGTACTTC.

This clonotype turned up a few times. V usage is TRBV27 and J usage is TRBJ1-6, with D unclear. Germline CDR1 MNHEY, CDR2 SMNVEV (reference sequence). V lost 3 bases and J lost 0, with 9 bases in between. The CDR3 has 16 amino acids. The CDR3 loop is CASSLMGSSYNSPLHF. Here the CDR3 DNA reads TGTGCCAGCAGTTTGATGGGCAGCTCCTATAATTCACCCCTCCACTTT.